The sample holds a few counts of the clone carrying this T cell receptor beta chain. Its antigen remains unknown. The sample originates from a study of CD8 T cells in ankylosing spondylitis. 5'-RACE, quantitative and with molecular barcodes, yielded the TCR beta libraries. In TCRdb, the 5' RACE reads were re-called with MiXCR into one record per CDR3 protein. This table has around 150,000 distinct CDR3 sequences, around 45% appearing once. Germline trimming cut 7 bases from V and 5 bases from J; bases unmatched to any gene: 27. CDR3 length: 21 residues. CDR1 is MGHDK, CDR2 SYGVNS, per germline. Broader study findings: A TCR beta motif of under ten highly homologous variants appeared characteristic of ankylosing spondylitis blood. Clones tied to disease were said to be significantly enriched in matched ankylosing spondylitis synovial fluid.

The source material was synovial fluid, either unsorted or a sorted T cell fraction (not recorded which). This sequence joins TRBV25-1 and TRBJ1-5; 9 bases match TRBD1. The sequence was obtained from a male donor with ankylosing spondylitis. The CDR3 DNA reads TGTGCCAGCATTCGGGGACAGGGTTTTCCTCGACCCCCTAAACCCGATCAGCCCCAGCATTTT. Translation: CASIRGQGFPRPPKPDQPQHF.